This entry features one T cell receptor beta chain sequence. This clone was found once. The antigen this receptor binds is unknown. Base qualities were left out, and no much larger clone turns up one base away. The treatment or condition label, read with the paper, signifies: oral pan-JAK inhibitor, 5-10 mg twice daily. Lesional scalp punch biopsies and peripheral blood were obtained from alopecia areata patients. After PBMCs were isolated by density centrifugation and stained for CD3, CD4 and CD8, a FACSAria was used to sort CD4+ and CD8+ T cells. The library was prepared using the immunoSEQ multiplex PCR assay. For TCR sequencing, RNA was extracted from every sample and reverse transcribed into cDNA to serve as template. SuperScript III was used for first-strand cDNA synthesis, primed with a 2:1 mix of oligo-dT and random hexamers. A synthetic immune receptor repertoire was used to assess amplification bias, and residual bias was removed computationally. On the study's bioinformatics: Raw reads were preprocessed to remove errors, and CDR3 was defined by IMGT conventions from the conserved cysteine to phenylalanine. To get clonality, Shannon entropy was normalized by log2 of the number of productive unique TCRs and the result was subtracted from 1. Whether each scalp clone was CD4 or CD8 was inferred by checking scalp TCRbeta sequences against the CD4 and CD8 repertoires from sorted blood. In TCRdb, the immuneACCESS table is reduced to in-frame sequences with V and J assigned. These tables do not hold every clone; where another copy was compared, an unresolved V gene accounts for under half, and the others remain unexplained. The V and J calls and the clone size are those of that table, but D and trimming were determined from the DNA. The sample includes some 190,000 clones, with about 65% observed a single time. The top ten clonotypes cover approximately 1.3% of the sample.

Sequences SNHLY (CDR1) and FYNNEI (CDR2) are obtained from the germline V gene. The CDR3, cysteine through phenylalanine, is 12 amino acids long. Only the CDR3 DNA stays, 36 bases, in frame from base 1. V is clipped by 10 bases and J by 3 bases, and the sequence between their germline boundaries is 12 bases long. The sample belongs to a study of CD8+ T cells in alopecia areata (dated by TCRdb to 2016 to 2018). With regard to the full study: Treated patients were enrolled in an open-label pilot trial of oral tofacitinib at 5 to 10 mg twice daily for moderate-to-severe alopecia areata. Patients received tofacitinib for 6 to 18 months and were then followed off drug for 6 months to check for delayed response and recurrence. In treated patients, disease severity was measured using the SALT score, which gives the percentage of scalp surface area affected. The study used high-throughput TCRbeta sequencing to examine T cell clonal expansion in alopecia areata, in both the C3H/HeJ mouse model and human patients. On the human side, TCRbeta sequencing was run on scalp tissue and on sorted CD4+ and CD8+ peripheral blood T cells from healthy controls and from alopecia areata patients with either patchy or totalis/universalis disease. Biopsies were taken from tofacitinib-treated patients at baseline and again at 4 and 24 weeks into treatment, and several of those patients also had a later scalp biopsy. Clonality in the scalp was compared among normal scalp (n=4), patchy alopecia areata scalp (n=8), and alopecia totalis/universalis scalp (n=8). RNA was extracted with the PAXgene miRNA kit for fixed scalp, the miRNeasy kit for PBMCs, and the RNeasy kit for mouse skin. Amplification of TCRbeta CDR3 regions was done by immunoSEQ multiplex PCR using 35 Vbeta forward primers and 13 Jbeta reverse primers. Results the study describes overall, beyond this receptor: Tofacitinib significantly lowered scalp clonality and the number of expanded CD8+ clones among the top 100 scalp clones. Compared with normal scalp, lesional scalp had higher clonality and more expanded CD8+ clones, particularly in alopecia totalis/universalis, a pattern that suggests antigenic drive. Because the treated cohort was small and included a single nonresponder, larger studies are needed to assess links between baseline CD8+ expansion and response. During tofacitinib treatment, many expanded lesional clones remained in scalp and blood, and this persistence may partly explain relapse after treatment is stopped. TCR sequences shared between patients were less clear than in mice, possibly partly because of HLA diversity in the patient population. Unlike mouse skin, which is dominated by gammadelta T cells, normal human skin has resident alphabeta T cells that are also sequenced, and this complicates analysis of the scalp TCR repertoire.

The sequence was collected from a human donor with alopecia areata. Sequenced material: CD4+ T cells sorted from blood, taken at approximately week 50, from a patient treated with tofacitinib. In this chain, TRBV2 is recombined with TRBJ1-1, with the D gene not confidently named. CDR3 region: CATSGEDTEAFF. The nucleotides read TGTGCCACCTCCGGGGAGGACACTGAAGCTTTCTTT. Reference TRBV2 and TRBJ1-1 genes cover what lies past the CDR3, so the full variable domain is EPEVTQTPSHQVTQMGQEVILRCVPISNHLYFYWYRQILGQKVEFLVSFYNNEISEKSEIFDDQFSVERPDGSNFTLKIRSTKLEDSAMYFCATSGEDTEAFFGQGTRLTVV.